This T cell receptor (beta chain) was retrieved from a study of T cell repertoires in cytomegalovirus infection. Study information: Indications of both CMV infection and matching HLA type were provided by public TCR beta signatures.

V shed 3 bases and J shed 0 bases, with 8 bases lying between them. The CDR3 sequence is 15 residues long. Germline loops: CDR1 MNHEY, CDR2 SVGAGI. This clonotype has just a few counts. The antigen remains undetermined. Study conclusions and caveats: Summed public TCR beta family frequency identified CMV carriers bearing the relevant HLA.

In TCRdb, the reads were re-called with MiXCR into one record per CDR3 protein. The sample lists 300,000 or so distinct CDR3 sequences; about 26% were seen once. This TCR derives from a human donor in good health (CMV status not recorded). Some clones in this sample may be carry-over from other donors' samples. The chain combines TRBV6-5 with TRBJ1-4; tentative D call: TRBD1 (5 bases). What was sequenced was PBMCs. CDR3 nucleotide sequence: TGTGCCAGCAGTTATGGGGGGTCAACTAATGAAAAACTGTTTTTT. Its translation is CASSYGGSTNEKLFF.